Listed below are T cell receptor beta chains from one sample, sequenced in a study of Graves' ophthalmopathy and Graves' hyperthyroidism. One entry per CDR3 protein, called by TCRdb with MiXCR from the multiplex PCR reads. The table records approximately 700,000 distinct CDR3 sequences, approximately 39% of them present only once. The sample taken for sequencing was peripheral blood. All receptors derive from an adult man with Graves' ophthalmopathy. Each CDR3 is given with its conserved first and last residue. D genes are given only for firm matches. Clone size is not always given. Where it is, it says once, few, many or a class for expanded clones.

D,J,V,length,size,DNA,CDR3
-,TRBJ2-7,TRBV10-2,14,many,TGCGCCAGCCGAAGATCAAGGGCAGGCTACGAGCAGTACTTC,CASRRSRAGYEQYF
-,TRBJ2-2,TRBV5-5,16,few,TGTGCCAGCAGCTTGGGCGGGACAGTTAACACCGGGGAGCTGTTTTTT,CASSLGGTVNTGELFF
TRBD2,TRBJ2-5,TRBV29-1,13,-,TGCAGCGTAGACTTAGCGGGAACTGAGACCCAGTACTTC,CSVDLAGTETQYF
TRBD1,TRBJ2-7,TRBV19,14,-,TGTGCCAGTAGTAGAGACAGGGGGCCGCGCGAGCAGTACTTC,CASSRDRGPREQYF
-,TRBJ2-7,TRBV29-1,10,-,TGCAGCGTCTCAGACGGCGAGCAGTACTTC,CSVSDGEQYF
-,TRBJ1-6,TRBV25-1,13,few,TGTGCCAGCGTCGCGCAGGGAAATTCACCCCTCCACTTT,CASVAQGNSPLHF
-,TRBJ1-5,TRBV19,16,-,TGTGCCAGTAGTATAGTGACAGGTTCACTCTATCAGCCCCAGCATTTT,CASSIVTGSLYQPQHF
TRBD1,TRBJ1-2,TRBV9,15,many,TGTGCCAGCAGCGTGACAGGGGACTCGATTTATGGCTACACCTTC,CASSVTGDSIYGYTF
TRBD1,TRBJ1-2,TRBV10-3,15,few,TGTGCCAGCAGTTACTCGAAACAGGGGGACTATGGCTACACCTTC,CASSYSKQGDYGYTF
-,TRBJ2-5,TRBV20-1,17,few,TGCAGTGCTAGGACTAGTTTCGGGGGCCTGGGGGTAGAGACCCAGTACTTC,CSARTSFGGLGVETQYF
-,TRBJ2-5,TRBV24-1,11,many,TGTGCCATCGGGAGTTGGGAGACCCAGTACTTC,CAIGSWETQYF
-,TRBJ1-5,TRBV2,15,many,TGTGCCAGCAAGGGCCGGGTGAGGGGCGATCAGCCCCAGCATTTT,CASKGRVRGDQPQHF
-,TRBJ2-2,TRBV5-8,18,few,TGTGCCAGCACTCCTGGCAGGGGTACAATAACGAACACCGGGGAGCTGTTTTTT,CASTPGRGTITNTGELFF
-,TRBJ2-5,TRBV15,15,-,TGTGCCACCAGCAGCGGGACATCCGGACCTGAGACCCAGTACTTC,CATSSGTSGPETQYF
-,TRBJ2-5,TRBV11-1,14,few,TGTGCCAGCAGCCGCGGGACAGCCCAAGAGACCCAGTACTTC,CASSRGTAQETQYF
TRBD2,TRBJ2-5,TRBV7-8,17,many,TGTGCCAGCAGCCCCCCCACTAGCGGAGGGGGACAAGAGACCCAGTACTTC,CASSPPTSGGGQETQYF
TRBD1,TRBJ2-7,TRBV12-3/TRBV12-4,17,many,TGTGCCAGCAGTCCCAGGGGGGGACAGGGAATAGGCTACGAGCAGTACTTC,CASSPRGGQGIGYEQYF
-,TRBJ1-1,TRBV29-1,14,many,TGCAGCGTTGATCAGTTATTAGGGGTCACTGAAGCTTTCTTT,CSVDQLLGVTEAFF
-,TRBJ2-6,TRBV9,17,many,TGTGCCAGCAGCCCACCCCGGGGTAGCTGGGGGGCCAACGTCCTGACTTTC,CASSPPRGSWGANVLTF
TRBD1,TRBJ2-7,TRBV7-8,14,-,TGTGCCAGCAGCTGGGAACAGGGGGCGGACGAGCAGTACTTC,CASSWEQGADEQYF
-,TRBJ2-2,TRBV7-3,13,-,TGTGCCAGCAGCTCGGGAGCGGGCGGGGAGCTGTTTTTT,CASSSGAGGELFF
-,TRBJ2-5,TRBV25-1,14,-,TGTGCCAGCAGTCTCGAGGGGACCCAAGAGACCCAGTACTTC,CASSLEGTQETQYF
-,TRBJ1-5,TRBV12-3/TRBV12-4,14,many,TGTGCCAGCAGCCTGCGACAGGTCAATCAGCCCCAGCATTTT,CASSLRQVNQPQHF
-,TRBJ2-2,TRBV7-8,16,many,TGTGCCAGCAGGAAAACAGGAACTCCTAACACCGGGGAGCTGTTTTTT,CASRKTGTPNTGELFF
-,TRBJ2-2,TRBV7-9,15,once,TGTGCCAGCAGCTTGCAGGGGCGAAACGCCGGGGAGCTGTTTTTT,CASSLQGRNAGELFF
-,TRBJ1-2,TRBV18,13,many,TGTGCCAGCTCACCACGACAGGAGGATGGCTACACCTTC,CASSPRQEDGYTF
-,TRBJ2-7,TRBV19,13,many,TGTGCCAGTAGTATAGGGACAGACTACGAGCAGTACTTC,CASSIGTDYEQYF
-,TRBJ2-2,TRBV7-3,16,-,TGTGCCAGCGCCCTTGGGCAGGGGAGCAACACCGGGGAGCTGTTTTTT,CASALGQGSNTGELFF
-,TRBJ2-3,TRBV5-1,16,few,TGCGCCAGCAGCTTGGGTGGGGTGGCTTCCACAGATACGCAGTATTTT,CASSLGGVASTDTQYF
-,TRBJ1-2,TRBV6-1,12,many,TGTGCCAGCAGTGCCAACACCTATGGCTACACCTTC,CASSANTYGYTF
-,TRBJ1-1,TRBV29-1,12,-,TGCAGCGTTGGATCTGGGGACACTGAAGCTTTCTTT,CSVGSGDTEAFF
TRBD1,TRBJ2-7,TRBV2,16,few,TGTGCCAGCAGTCCGGCCGGGACAGGGGGCGCGTACGAGCAGTACTTC,CASSPAGTGGAYEQYF
-,TRBJ2-6,TRBV4-1,17,-,TGCGCCAGCAGCCAAGGGGACGGCCGCTCTGGGGCCAACGTCCTGACTTTC,CASSQGDGRSGANVLTF
-,TRBJ1-1,TRBV7-9,13,-,TGTGCCAGCAGCTTACTCACAGGAGAAGAAGCTTTCTTT,CASSLLTGEEAFF
TRBD2,TRBJ2-5,TRBV10-3,13,-,TGTGCCATCAGGCTAGCGGGACAAGAGACCCAGTACTTC,CAIRLAGQETQYF
-,TRBJ1-4,TRBV7-6,15,-,TGTGCCTCTATTGTCTTTTCTGCAACTAATGAAAAACTGTTTTTT,CASIVFSATNEKLFF
TRBD2,TRBJ2-7,TRBV2,15,many,TGTGCCAGCAGTGATCTGGGAGCGGGAGTTTCCGAGCAGTACTTC,CASSDLGAGVSEQYF
-,TRBJ2-7,TRBV10-3,13,many,TGTGCCATCAGCCGGGAGTTCGGTTACGAGCAGTACTTC,CAISREFGYEQYF
TRBD1,TRBJ2-2,TRBV10-3,16,few,TGTGCCAGCAGCCAGCCGGGGGGACAGGGGACCGGGGAGCTGTTTTTT,CASSQPGGQGTGELFF
-,TRBJ2-7,TRBV29-1,12,many,TGCAGCGTTGAAGGGCGAGGTTACGAGCAGTACTTC,CSVEGRGYEQYF
TRBD1,TRBJ1-4,TRBV5-6,14,many,TGTGCCAGCAGCCAGGGGACAGTTAATGAAAAACTGTTTTTT,CASSQGTVNEKLFF
TRBD2,TRBJ2-7,TRBV4-2,14,-,TGTGCCAGCAGTCAAGCGGGAGCCCCCTACGAGCAGTACTTC,CASSQAGAPYEQYF
TRBD1,TRBJ1-4,TRBV12-3/TRBV12-4,16,-,TGTGCCAGCAGTTGGAACAGGGGCGAAGAGGGTGAAAAACTGTTTTTT,CASSWNRGEEGEKLFF
TRBD1,TRBJ2-5,TRBV11-2,15,many,TGTGCCAGCAGCATCCCTGACAGGGGAGGCGAGACCCAGTACTTC,CASSIPDRGGETQYF
TRBD1,TRBJ1-2,TRBV6-2/TRBV6-3,13,few,TGTGCCAGCAGTGGGGACAGGGTTCATGGCTACACCTTC,CASSGDRVHGYTF
-,TRBJ2-2,TRBV11-1,14,many,TGTGCCAGCAGCTTTGTCTCTAAGGGCGGGGAGCTGTTTTTT,CASSFVSKGGELFF
TRBD1,TRBJ2-5,TRBV25-1,17,-,TGTGCCAGCAGTGCTAATTCAGGACAGGGGGCTATAGAGACCCAGTACTTC,CASSANSGQGAIETQYF
TRBD2,TRBJ2-7,TRBV10-2,14,many,TGCGCCAGCAGTGCTACTAGCGGGAGTCACGAGCAGTACTTC,CASSATSGSHEQYF
-,TRBJ1-3,TRBV19,14,-,TGTGCCAGTAGGAGCAGGGCGACTGGAAACGCCATATATTTT,CASRSRATGNAIYF
-,TRBJ1-1,TRBV2,12,many,TGTGCCAGCAGTGGGCCATACACTGAAGCTTTCTTT,CASSGPYTEAFF
-,TRBJ2-6,TRBV7-7,16,many,TGTGCTAGCAGCCAAGGGTACTCCTCTGGGGCCAACGTCCTGACTTTC,CASSQGYSSGANVLTF
-,TRBJ1-6,TRBV25-1,14,once,TGTGCCAGCACCCCTGGACAGCCTAATTCACCCCTCCACTTT,CASTPGQPNSPLHF
-,TRBJ1-2,TRBV11-2,13,-,TGTGCCAGCAGCGTTGAAGGGCAGGACCGCTACACCTTC,CASSVEGQDRYTF
TRBD1,TRBJ1-6,TRBV5-8,15,-,TGTGCCAGCAGCTTGTTCGACAGGGCTAATTCACCCCTCCACTTT,CASSLFDRANSPLHF
-,TRBJ1-2,TRBV25-1,14,many,TGTGCCAGCAGTGAAATCGCAGGGTCCTATGGCTACACCTTC,CASSEIAGSYGYTF